This TCR beta chain was found in a study of T cells in Graves' hyperthyroidism and ophthalmopathy. Overall study: Staff took peripheral blood when the initial diagnosis was made, before any treatment began.

This clonotype occurred a few times. The CDR3 extends over 17 amino acids. The germline V gene has CDR1 SEHNR and CDR2 FQNEAQ (reference sequence). The junction had 15 bases not matched to a gene; V was cut back by 5 bases and J by 5 bases. Amplification of TCR beta CDR3 regions used RNA as the template. In the first-round RT-PCR of the TCR CDR3, the HTBI primer set was used. In TCRdb, the multiplex PCR reads were re-called with MiXCR into one record per CDR3 protein. In the table there are some 700,000 distinct CDR3 sequences, 17% of which are singletons. The study defined stable Graves' hyperthyroidism as no ophthalmopathy progression within 18 months. Reasons for excluding patients were uncontrolled infection, other autoimmune disease, pregnancy or lactation. The PBMCs were taken from roughly 9.3 ml of fresh peripheral blood.

Sequencing was done on a sample of blood. This TCR was sampled from a man between 45 and 60 years old with Graves' hyperthyroidism. The chain carries TRBV7-9 and TRBJ2-3, with TRBD2 identical over 8 bases. The CDR3 region has the DNA TGTGCCAGCAGCCTCATTACTAGCGGACCCTGGGGAGATACGCAGTATTTT. It specifies CASSLITSGPWGDTQYF.